This TCR beta chain was obtained from a study of blood T cell repertoires in COVID-19 (TCRdb year 2020). For the study in its entirety: The collaborator samples originated in the United States, Italy and Spain and spanned the acute and convalescent phases of COVID-19. The material from the prospective study consisted of cDNA or gDNA derived from T cells, B-cell-depleted T cells, or PBMCs. Subjects who had been exposed to COVID-19, were actively infected with it, or had recovered from it provided the deeply sampled blood TCRbeta repertoires that made up the dataset. The repertoires were released in a freely available public database meant as a resource for research on the immune response to SARS-CoV-2. Samples were obtained from the ongoing ImmuneRACE study (first 160 participants) and from about 1,300 subjects provided by 6 global collaborators. A de-identified subject ID, COVID-19 status, age in years and sex were almost always included in the sample metadata. HLA class I and class II types, where available, came from metadata supplied by the sample provider rather than from assay-based typing. Study-level results and caveats: The quantity of clinical and demographic metadata differed by source and by participant and was supplied without curation.

TCRbeta CDR3 regions were amplified from genomic DNA using the immunoSEQ Assay, a bias-controlled multiplex PCR. The source study handled its data this way. Within the assay, amplification of reference gene primers was used to estimate how many nucleated cells each sample contained. To quantify the absolute abundance of each unique TCRbeta CDR3 rearrangement, sequence reads were collapsed and filtered. For each sample, productive Simpson clonality was calculated by taking the square root of Simpson's diversity index across productive rearrangements. TCRdb took over this immuneACCESS table, retaining in-frame rearrangements with V and J assigned. Such tables are incomplete; in checked studies, under half of the missing clones stem from an unresolved V gene, and the remainder is unexplained. That table supplies the V and J calls and clone size; D and trimming were determined from the DNA. The sample contains about 220,000 clones, more than 70% of them found a single time. The ten largest clones take up about 3.8% of the sample.

Collaborating institutions collected whole blood in K2EDTA tubes following their own protocols. Collaborator samples were shipped for TCRbeta analysis as frozen whole blood, isolated PBMCs, or DNA extracted from either sample type. According to the germline V gene (reference sequence), CDR1 reads SEHNR and CDR2 reads FQNEAQ. The CDR3 measures 13 amino acids from cysteine to phenylalanine. Only CDR3 DNA remains: 39 bases, in frame from the first base. Relative to germline, V is 3 bases shorter and J is 0 bases shorter, with 2 bases between their ends. On this clone itself: Its antigen is unknown. Nothing much larger sits one base from this clone, and base qualities are not available.

The sequence links TRBV7-9 to TRBJ2-2; confidence is insufficient to name the D gene. Sequenced sample: peripheral blood. This TCR was recovered from a woman older than 75 with acute or convalescent COVID-19. The DNA reads as follows: TGTGCCAGCAGCTTCTCGAACACCGGGGAGCTGTTTTTT. Its protein reads: CASSFSNTGELFF.